The TCR beta chain described here comes from a study of blood T cell repertoires in COVID-19. This clone showed up just a few times. There are 14 residues in the CDR3. CDR1 and CDR2 from the germline V gene are SGHTA and FQGNSA. The V end lost 7 bases, the J end lost 1 base, and 13 bases lay between the germline ends. Original handling: Reference gene primer amplification yielded estimated nucleated cell counts. Assay: immunoSEQ multiplex PCR; the TCRdb copy retains only in-frame clones and omits some. Clone size and the V and J calls come from that table; the DNA yielded D and trimming. In the table there are about 140,000 clones, 79% of which are singletons.

This rearrangement joins TRBV7-2 to TRBJ2-5; weak D call: TRBD1 (5 bases). Sequencing used peripheral blood. This clonotype was obtained from a man in his fifties or sixties with acute or convalescent COVID-19. The chain's CDR3 is CASMLSRGQETQYF. DNA of the CDR3: TGTGCCAGCATGCTTAGTAGGGGCCAAGAGACCCAGTACTTC.